This T cell receptor (beta chain) was observed in a study of CD8 T cells in Susac syndrome. Study overall: Blood was drawn from patients with Susac syndrome. At that point, they were therapy-naive, on corticosteroids, or on intravenous immunoglobulin alone. Study findings and constraints: None of the CD4+ T cell repertoires in Susac syndrome showed clonal expansion. The study recognized that the number of individuals in its TCR sequencing and HLA analysis was relatively small.

RNA, at about 0.5 to 1 ug, was reverse transcribed with random hexamers. The authors amplified TCR beta CDR3 across 54 Vbeta and 13 Jbeta using immunoSEQ multiplex PCR. TCRdb reprocessed the immunoSEQ multiplex PCR reads via MiXCR and lists one record per CDR3 protein. Here the sample spans about 190,000 distinct CDR3 sequences, roughly nine tenths being singletons. The V gene's germline CDR1 is MNHEY and CDR2 SVGAGI. CDR3 length equals 14 residues. V lost 6 bases and J lost 2; bases outside the gene matches: 5. On this clonotype: Its target is not known.

Sequencing was done on a sample of CD4+ T cells from PBMCs. This receptor was taken from a human donor with Susac syndrome. The rearrangement joins TRBV6-5 to TRBJ2-5, with 8 bases matching TRBD2. CDR3 coding DNA: TGTGCCAGCAGCCCCCGGGAGGGGCAAGAGACCCAGTACTTC. Translation: CASSPREGQETQYF.